This entry is about one TCR beta chain. Germline values: CDR1 MGHDK, CDR2 SYGVNS. The CDR3 totals 13 residues. V lost 4 bases and J lost 3, with 6 bases in between. Measured with immunoSEQ multiplex PCR; TCRdb has only the in-frame clones, and not every one. Altogether 120,000 or so clones are present, around 90% being singletons, with the ten largest covering approximately 8.6%. The sample comes from a study of control samples from healthy donors and cancer patients. Sequencing input: blood. This TCR was recovered from a man between 18 and 35 years old in good health. The rearrangement links TRBV25-1 to TRBJ2-2; D call uncertain. CDR3 protein: CASSVWDTGELFF. The CDR3 DNA reads TGTGCCAGCAGTGTTTGGGACACCGGGGAGCTGTTTTTT.